This TCR beta chain was recorded in a study of shared clonotypes between healthy human individuals. Study observations and caveats: An anticipated effect of sequencing depth on clonotype sharing among donors was recognized.

The CDR3 is 14 residues long. The V gene's germline CDR1 is SGHRS and CDR2 YFSETQ. With 3 bases clipped from V and 4 bases from J, the junction kept 4 bases outside the gene matches. Nashville, Tennessee was home to all donors, who were Caucasian adults. Negatively enriched CD4+ T cells were divided by CD45RA into naive and memory. In the case of this clone: Its antigen is unknown. At the DNA level, this CDR3 is encoded by other sequences in the same sample as well.

Genomic DNA of each subset was evenly split across several immunoSEQ plates. Generated by immunoSEQ multiplex PCR, the TCRdb table keeps only in-frame clones and is missing some. This sample carries around 2,000,000 clones, 90% to 95% of them seen once, and the ten largest clones take approximately 0.13%. The sample consisted of naive CD4+ T cells sorted from blood. This sample's subset: CD45RA+ positively selected. This receptor was identified in a man younger than 30 in good health. J is TRBJ1-2 and V is TRBV5-1; the match to TRBD1 covers 9 bases. CDR3 bases: TGCGCCAGCAGCTCGGGACAGGGTTCCTATGGCTACACCTTC. Protein product: CASSSGQGSYGYTF.